A single T cell receptor beta chain is shown here with its context. This entry comes from a study of technical replicates of blood from a few donors. V gave up 2 bases and J gave up 2 bases, with 7 bases separating them. CDR3 length equals 13 residues. Germline loops: CDR1 SGDLS, CDR2 YYNGEE. This table comes from immunoSEQ multiplex PCR, and its TCRdb copy is limited to in-frame clones, with some not included. The sample contains around 85,000 clones, about 95% of which appear only once. This chain joins TRBV9 and TRBJ1-2; TRBD1 might be the D (6 bases). Sequencing was carried out using T cells isolated from PBMCs. This TCR was recovered from a human donor in good health. CDR3 region: CASSVQGNYGYTF. In nucleotides, the CDR3 is TGTGCCAGCAGCGTCCAGGGGAACTATGGCTACACCTTC. Combining the CDR3 with reference TRBV9 and TRBJ1-2 gives the whole variable domain DSGVTQTPKHLITATGQRVTLRCSPRSGDLSVYWYQQSLDQGLQFLIQYYNGEERAKGNILERFSAQQFPDLHSELNLSSLELGDSALYFCASSVQGNYGYTFGSGTRLTVV.